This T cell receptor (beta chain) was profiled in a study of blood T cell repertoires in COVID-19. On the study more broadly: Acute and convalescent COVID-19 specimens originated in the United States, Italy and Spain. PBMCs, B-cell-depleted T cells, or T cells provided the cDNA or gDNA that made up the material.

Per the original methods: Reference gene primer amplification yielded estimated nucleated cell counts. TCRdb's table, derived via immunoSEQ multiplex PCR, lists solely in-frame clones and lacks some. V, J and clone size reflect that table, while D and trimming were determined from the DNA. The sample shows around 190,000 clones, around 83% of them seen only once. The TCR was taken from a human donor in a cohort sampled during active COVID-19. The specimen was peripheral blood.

For the CDR3, the DNA is TGCGCCAGCATGGACACAGGAAACACCATATATTTT. It specifies CASMDTGNTIYF. J is TRBJ1-3 and V is TRBV10-1; the D gene is possibly TRBD1 (5 bases). V was cut by 7 bases and J by 4 bases, with 8 bases left in between. This CDR3 region has 12 residues. CDR1 and CDR2 from the germline V gene are WNHNN and SYGVQD (reference sequence).